This TCR beta chain was sequenced for a study of Graves' ophthalmopathy and Graves' hyperthyroidism. Background on the study: At initial diagnosis, peripheral blood was obtained, and this preceded any treatment.

This clonotype was detected ten times or more. CDR3 regions of TCR beta were amplified from RNA transcripts. HTBI primers served in a first-round RT-PCR, which a second-round multiplex PCR followed. TCRdb reanalysed the multiplex PCR reads using MiXCR and keeps one entry per CDR3 protein. The sample carries 350,000 or so distinct CDR3 sequences, about a sixth recorded once. The germline V gene encodes CDR1 MNHEY and CDR2 SVGAGI. V shed 6 bases, J shed 5 bases, and the junction held 9 bases outside the gene matches. The CDR3 has 15 amino acids. This TCR was recovered from an adult man with Graves' ophthalmopathy. The J gene is TRBJ2-5, the V gene TRBV6-5; 10 bases match TRBD1. Sequences were obtained from peripheral blood. DNA of the CDR3: TGTGCCAGCAGGACCGGGACAGGGGCGTGGGAGACCCAGTACTTC. Translated: CASRTGTGAWETQYF.